The next 12 T cell receptor beta chains were all read from a single sample in a study of pediatric ulcerative colitis. This table comes from immunoSEQ multiplex PCR, and its TCRdb copy is limited to in-frame clones, with some not included. In the table there are more than 12,000 clones, approximately 90% of which are singletons. Sequenced input: blood. The source of these receptors is a boy younger than 18 with moderate ulcerative colitis.

This chain links TRBV28 with TRBJ1-4; a weak D match, TRBD1 (5 bases). CDR3 length equals 16 residues. Germline CDR1 is MDHEN and CDR2 is SYDVKM. The V and J ends lost 6 bases and 0 bases respectively, with 14 bases between them. CDR3 nucleotide sequence: TGTGCCAGCAGCTTGACGGGGCTAGCAACTAATGAAAAACTGTTTTTT. Its protein product is CASSLTGLATNEKLFF.

V gene TRBV4-2 combines with J gene TRBJ2-3, with 8 bases that match TRBD2. CDR3 length: 15 amino acids. Looked up from germline, CDR1 is LGHNA and CDR2 is YNFKEQ. With V trimmed by 3 bases and J by 2 bases, 4 bases remained unmatched. CDR3 protein: CASSHVAGPTDTQYF. For the CDR3, the DNA is TGTGCCAGCAGCCATGTAGCGGGGCCCACAGATACGCAGTATTTT.

This clone was picked up a small number of times. The rearrangement links TRBV27 to TRBJ1-1; 9 bases fit TRBD1. In germline, CDR1 is MNHEY, CDR2 SMNVEV (reference sequence). J gave up 4 bases and V 5 bases, and 8 bases lay outside the gene matches. CDR3 size: 15 residues. CDR3 loop: CASSLTGGVGTEAFF. CDR3 DNA sequence: TGTGCCAGCAGTCTAACAGGGGGCGTGGGCACTGAAGCTTTCTTT.

This chain links TRBV19 with TRBJ1-2; 7 nucleotides align to TRBD1. CDR1 is LNHDA and CDR2 is SQIVND in the germline V gene (reference sequence). The CDR3 consists of 16 residues. V dropped 0 bases and J dropped 4; count of bases not matched to a gene: 8. Here the CDR3 reads CASSIERGRPSYGYTF. The DNA of the CDR3 is TGTGCCAGTAGTATAGAGAGGGGGCGCCCCTCCTATGGCTACACCTTC.

The rearrangement uses TRBV10-3 and TRBJ2-5; the match to TRBD1 covers 9 bases. The J call may be wrong; the DNA end is better matched by TRBJ2-7. CDR1 is ENHRY, CDR2 SYGVKD, per germline. This CDR3 spans 15 amino acids. This chain's CDR3 is CAIRETAGTGNEQYF. CDR3 nucleotides: TGTGCCATCAGAGAAACGGCAGGGACAGGGAACGAGCAGTACTTC.

This clone was picked up a small number of times. The V gene is TRBV5-1, the J gene TRBJ1-1; D might be TRBD1 (5 bases). From germline, CDR1 is SGHRS and CDR2 YFSETQ. Trimming removed 4 bases from V and 0 bases from J, with 13 bases in between. The CDR3 loop spans 15 amino acids. CDR3 nucleotide sequence: TGCGCCAGCAGCCCTGGACAAGGAATGAACACTGAAGCTTTCTTT. Its protein product is CASSPGQGMNTEAFF.

The chain joins TRBV2 to TRBJ1-5, with TRBD1 matching 7 bases. Germline V gene sequence: CDR1 SNHLY, CDR2 FYNNEI. J was trimmed by 0 bases and V by 4 bases; bases with no gene match: 9. The CDR3 loop spans 17 amino acids. CDR3 residues: CASSGDRDAYSNQPQHF. The CDR3 coding sequence is TGTGCCAGCAGTGGAGACAGGGATGCCTATAGCAATCAGCCCCAGCATTTT.

V gene TRBV2 combines with J gene TRBJ2-7, with TRBD1 matching 10 bases. Germline V gives CDR1 SNHLY, CDR2 FYNNEI. The V gene end was trimmed by 6 bases and the J gene end by 5 bases; junction bases not matched to a gene: 16. This CDR3 has 17 amino acids. Here the CDR3 DNA reads TGTGCCAGCAGCCCATGGACAGGGGGGAAAGTTAGAGACGAGCAGTACTTC. Encoded protein: CASSPWTGGKVRDEQYF.

The rearrangement links TRBV28 to TRBJ2-2; 8 bases are shared with TRBD1. Germline V CDR1 and CDR2: MDHEN, SYDVKM. The J segment lost 1 base and the V segment lost 4 bases, leaving 5 bases of the junction unmatched. This CDR3 region has 16 residues. The DNA of the CDR3 is TGTGCCAGCAGTTCTCAGGGGACAGGGAACACCGGGGAGCTGTTTTTT. This translates into CASSSQGTGNTGELFF.

The chain has TRBV19 and TRBJ2-2; D perhaps matches TRBD2 (6 bases). Germline loops: CDR1 LNHDA, CDR2 SQIVND (reference sequence). The CDR3 runs 16 residues. Trimming shortened V by 6 bases and J by 8 bases, and 22 bases separated the two germline ends. The CDR3 DNA follows: TGTGCCAGTAGCGGCCCGGGACTTCTTAAGGATGGGGAGCTGTTTTTT. It translates to CASSGPGLLKDGELFF.

The chain carries TRBV6-1 and TRBJ2-7, with no clear D. V gave up 1 base and J gave up 3 bases, with 4 bases separating them. The length of the CDR3 is 12 residues. Per the germline V gene, CDR1 is MNHNS and CDR2 is SASEGT. The CDR3 here is CASSEVFYEQYF. The CDR3 bases are TGTGCCAGCAGTGAAGTGTTCTACGAGCAGTACTTC.

In nucleotides, the CDR3 is TGTGCCAGCAGTGGGGAGGGAAGGGGCATGAATCAGCCCCAGCATTTT. Translating it yields CASSGEGRGMNQPQHF. The chain has TRBV2 and TRBJ1-5; D may be TRBD1 (5 bases). CDR1 and CDR2 from the germline V gene are SNHLY and FYNNEI. Trimming stripped 4 bases from V and 4 bases from J, with 17 bases between. The CDR3 runs 16 residues.